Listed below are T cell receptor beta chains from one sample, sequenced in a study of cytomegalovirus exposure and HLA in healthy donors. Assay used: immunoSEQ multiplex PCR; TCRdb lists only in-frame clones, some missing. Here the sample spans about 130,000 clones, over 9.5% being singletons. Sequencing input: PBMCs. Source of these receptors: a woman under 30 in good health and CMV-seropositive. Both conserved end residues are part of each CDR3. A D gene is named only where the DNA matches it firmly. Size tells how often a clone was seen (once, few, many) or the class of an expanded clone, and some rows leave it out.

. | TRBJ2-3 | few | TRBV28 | TGTGCCAGCAGTTTTGGGGCGGCTAGCACAGATACGCAGTATTTT | CASSFGAASTDTQYF
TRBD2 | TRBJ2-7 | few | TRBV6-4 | TGTGCCAGCAGTGAGACTAGCGGATCCTACGAGCAGTACTTC | CASSETSGSYEQYF
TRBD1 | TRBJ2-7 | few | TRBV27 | TGTGCCAGCAAGGGACAGAGCTCTTACGAGCAGTACTTC | CASKGQSSYEQYF
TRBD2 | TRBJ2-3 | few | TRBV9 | TGTGCCAGCAGCGTAGAAAGCGGGAGAACAGATACGCAGTATTTT | CASSVESGRTDTQYF
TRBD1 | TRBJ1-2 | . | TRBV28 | TGTGCCAGCAGCCCTCCAACTCACCGGACAGGTGGCTACACCTTC | CASSPPTHRTGGYTF
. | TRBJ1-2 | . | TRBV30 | TGTGCCTGCGACAGGAGCTATGGCTACACCTTC | CACDRSYGYTF
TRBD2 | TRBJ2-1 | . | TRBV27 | TGTGCCGTCCAAGGGGCTTCCGGCGGGAGGGCCAATGAGCAGTTCTTC | CAVQGASGGRANEQFF
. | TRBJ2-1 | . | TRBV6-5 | TGTGCCAGCAGTGGGGCCCTCTACAATGAGCAGTTCTTC | CASSGALYNEQFF
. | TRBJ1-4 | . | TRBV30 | TGTGCCTGGAGTAGGGGGTTGGTTGGAAAACTGTTTTTT | CAWSRGLVGKLFF
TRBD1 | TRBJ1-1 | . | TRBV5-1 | TGCGCCAGCAGCGAGGGACAGGGGTGGAACACTGAAGCTTTCTTT | CASSEGQGWNTEAFF
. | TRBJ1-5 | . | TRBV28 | TGTGCCAGCATTTGGGGCAGTAGCAATCAGCCCCAGCATTTT | CASIWGSSNQPQHF
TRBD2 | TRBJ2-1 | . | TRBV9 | TGTGCCAGCAGTGAAGCGGGAGCAGGATACAATGAGCAGTTCTTC | CASSEAGAGYNEQFF
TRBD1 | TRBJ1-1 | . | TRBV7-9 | TGTGCCAGCAGCGCCCCACAGGGGCTCACTGAAGCTTTCTTT | CASSAPQGLTEAFF
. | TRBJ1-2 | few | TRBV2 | TGTGCCAACGGGGACTATGGCTACACCTTC | CANGDYGYTF
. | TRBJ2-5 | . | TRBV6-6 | TGTGCCAGCAGTTACTTGCTGGGGCCAGAGACCCAGTACTTC | CASSYLLGPETQYF
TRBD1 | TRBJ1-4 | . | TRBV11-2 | TGTGCCAGCAGCTCCCGACGGACAGGAAGGGGCGGGGAGGTAAAACTGTTTTTT | CASSSRRTGRGGEVKLFF
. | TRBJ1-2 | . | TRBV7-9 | TGTGCCAGCAGCTTAGACAGGGCTGGTGGTGGCTACACCTTC | CASSLDRAGGGYTF
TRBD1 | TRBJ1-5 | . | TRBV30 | TGTGCCTGGAGTTACGGACAGGGAAATCAGCCCCAGCATTTT | CAWSYGQGNQPQHF
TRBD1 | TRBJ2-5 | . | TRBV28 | TGTGCCAGCAGTCCTCTCGGGACAGGGGAACAAGAGACCCAGTACTTC | CASSPLGTGEQETQYF
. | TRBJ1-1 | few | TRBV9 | TGTGCCAGCAGCCCTAGGGGTGCGACAGGCGAAGCTTTCTTT | CASSPRGATGEAFF
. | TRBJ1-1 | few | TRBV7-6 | TGTGCCAGCAGCGTATATACAGGGATGGAAGCTTTCTTT | CASSVYTGMEAFF
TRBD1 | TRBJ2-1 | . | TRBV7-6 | TGTGCCAGCAGCACGACCGGGACAGGCGTCGAGGAGCAGTTCTTC | CASSTTGTGVEEQFF
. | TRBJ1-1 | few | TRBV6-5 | TGTGCCAGCAAAAAAACAGGGAACACTGAAGCTTTCTTT | CASKKTGNTEAFF
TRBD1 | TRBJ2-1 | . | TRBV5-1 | TGCGCCAGCCGAACCGGGACAGGGGGGAATGAGCAGTTCTTC | CASRTGTGGNEQFF
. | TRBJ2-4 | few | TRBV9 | TGTGCCAGCAGCGTAGACCCAGGGAACAAAAACATTCAGTACTTC | CASSVDPGNKNIQYF
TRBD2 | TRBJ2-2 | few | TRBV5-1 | TGCGCCAGCAGCTTGTTCTCTAGCGGGAGATACACCGGGGAGCTGTTTTTT | CASSLFSSGRYTGELFF
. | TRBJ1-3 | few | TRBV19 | TGTGCCAGTAGTCCCCGGACGGGAAAAACCACTGGAAACACCATATATTTT | CASSPRTGKTTGNTIYF
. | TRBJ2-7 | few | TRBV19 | TGTGCCAGTAGTATTAATAGCGGTCCCTACGAGCAGTACTTC | CASSINSGPYEQYF
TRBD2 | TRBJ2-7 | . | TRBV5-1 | TGCGCCAGCAGCTCCGGACTAGCGGGAAGCTACGAGCAGTACTTC | CASSSGLAGSYEQYF
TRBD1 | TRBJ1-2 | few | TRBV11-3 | TGTGCCAGCAGCTTACGTACTGGACAGGAGGGGGGCTACACCTTC | CASSLRTGQEGGYTF
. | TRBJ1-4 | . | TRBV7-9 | TGTGCCAGCAGCCGGGGAACGTTCGGAAAACTGTTTTTT | CASSRGTFGKLFF
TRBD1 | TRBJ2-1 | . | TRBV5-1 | TGCGCCAGCAGCTTGGGTGGGGACAGCTACAATGAGCAGTTCTTC | CASSLGGDSYNEQFF
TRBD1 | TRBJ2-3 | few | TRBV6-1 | TGTGCCAGCAGTCGAAACAGGGGTGGCACAGATACGCAGTATTTT | CASSRNRGGTDTQYF
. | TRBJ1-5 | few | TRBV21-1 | TGTGCCACCCCTCGGGGTTCCCTTTCCCAGCATTTT | CATPRGSLSQHF
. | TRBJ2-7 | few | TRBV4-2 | TGTGCCAGCAGTCAAGTCAAATCCTACGAGCAGTACTTC | CASSQVKSYEQYF
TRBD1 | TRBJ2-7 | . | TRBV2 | TGTGCCAGCGTGGGACAGGCAGTCTACGAGCAGTACTTC | CASVGQAVYEQYF